This TCR beta chain was found in a study of cytomegalovirus exposure and HLA in healthy donors. 60 Vbeta and 13 Jbeta primers were used in PCR. Sequencing was performed with immunoSEQ multiplex PCR; in TCRdb, only in-frame clones are kept and a portion is missing. This repertoire shows about 160,000 clones, around 79% found once; its top ten account for about 4%. V dropped 3 bases and J dropped 8; count of bases not matched to a gene: 10. This CDR3 spans 15 amino acids. Germline lookup yields CDR1 SGHRS and CDR2 YFSETQ. The genes are TRBV5-1 and TRBJ1-2; TRBD1 matches 10 bases. This sequence originates from a human donor in good health. The source material was PBMCs. The CDR3, as DNA: TGCGCCAGCAGCTGGAGGATAGGGACAGGGGACGGCTACACCTTC. This gives the protein CASSWRIGTGDGYTF.